This T cell receptor (beta chain) was obtained from a study of blood T cell repertoires in COVID-19. Study-level information: Spain, Italy and the United States supplied samples that represented acute and convalescent COVID-19.

Original data processing: Amplification of reference gene primers was used by the study to estimate nucleated cell counts. The data were produced by immunoSEQ multiplex PCR, yet TCRdb's version contains in-frame clones alone and is incomplete. That table is the source of V, J and clone size, and D and trimming were worked out from the DNA. The sample carries about 500,000 clones, roughly 91% recorded once. In germline, CDR1 is ENHRY, CDR2 SYGVKD. The CDR3 has 14 amino acids. Trimming removed 7 bases from V and 5 bases from J, with 15 bases in between. In its sample, this clone was seen once. Patients at the Seattle site were enrolled during active infection and followed longitudinally.

The chain couples TRBV10-3 to TRBJ2-1; a possible D gene is TRBD1 (5 bases). This receptor was identified in a woman aged 45 to 65 with COVID-19, enrolled during active disease. Source material: peripheral blood. CDR3 sequence reads: CAINGPTGDNEQFF. The CDR3 DNA is TGTGCCATCAACGGACCCACAGGAGACAATGAGCAGTTCTTC.